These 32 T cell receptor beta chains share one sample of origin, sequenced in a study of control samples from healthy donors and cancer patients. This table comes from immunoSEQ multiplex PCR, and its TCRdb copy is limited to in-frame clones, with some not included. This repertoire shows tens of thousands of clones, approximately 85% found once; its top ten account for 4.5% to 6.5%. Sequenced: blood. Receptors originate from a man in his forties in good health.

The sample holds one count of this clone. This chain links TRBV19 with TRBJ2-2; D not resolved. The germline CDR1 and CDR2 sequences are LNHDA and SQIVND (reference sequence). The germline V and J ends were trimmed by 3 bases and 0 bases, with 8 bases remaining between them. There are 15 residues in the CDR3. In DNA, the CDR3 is TGTGCCAGTAGTATGGCGCCATCGAACACCGGGGAGCTGTTTTTT. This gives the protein CASSMAPSNTGELFF.

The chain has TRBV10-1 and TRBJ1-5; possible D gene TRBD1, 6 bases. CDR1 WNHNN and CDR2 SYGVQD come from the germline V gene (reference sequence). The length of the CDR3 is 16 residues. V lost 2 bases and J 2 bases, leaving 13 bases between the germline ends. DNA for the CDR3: TGCGCCAGCAGTGAGGCTTTACAGGGCCGCAATCAGCCCCAGCATTTT. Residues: CASSEALQGRNQPQHF.

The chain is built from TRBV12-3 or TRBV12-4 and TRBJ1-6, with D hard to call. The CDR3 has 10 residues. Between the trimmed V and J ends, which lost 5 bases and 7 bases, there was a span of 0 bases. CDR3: CASSNSPLHF. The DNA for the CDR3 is TGTGCCAGCAGTAATTCACCCCTCCACTTT.

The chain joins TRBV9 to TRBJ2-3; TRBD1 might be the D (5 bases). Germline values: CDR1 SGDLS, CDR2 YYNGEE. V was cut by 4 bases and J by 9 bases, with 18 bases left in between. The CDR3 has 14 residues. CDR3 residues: CASSPDSVGYTQYF. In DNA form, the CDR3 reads TGTGCCAGCAGCCCCGACAGCGTCGGATACACGCAGTATTTT.

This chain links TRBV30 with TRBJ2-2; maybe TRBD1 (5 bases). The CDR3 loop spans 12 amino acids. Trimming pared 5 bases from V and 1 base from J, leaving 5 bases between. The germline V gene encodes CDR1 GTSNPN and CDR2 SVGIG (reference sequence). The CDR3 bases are TGTGCCTGGGGACAGAACACCGGGGAGCTGTTTTTT. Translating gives CAWGQNTGELFF.

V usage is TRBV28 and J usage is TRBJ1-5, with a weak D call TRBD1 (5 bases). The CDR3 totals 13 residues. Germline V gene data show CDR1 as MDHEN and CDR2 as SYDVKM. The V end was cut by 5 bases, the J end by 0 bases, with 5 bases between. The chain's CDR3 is CASSQGSNQPQHF. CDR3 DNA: TGTGCCAGCAGTCAGGGTAGCAATCAGCCCCAGCATTTT.

CDR3 DNA: TGTGCCACCAGCAGAGACCGGGACAGGGTGGTCTATGGCTACACCTTC. Translating it yields CATSRDRDRVVYGYTF. The gene calls are TRBV15 and TRBJ1-2; the match to TRBD1 covers 9 bases. CDR1 is LNHNV and CDR2 is YYDKDF in the germline V gene (reference sequence). The CDR3 is 16 residues long. Trimming took 0 bases from V and 4 from J; bases not matched to a gene: 6.

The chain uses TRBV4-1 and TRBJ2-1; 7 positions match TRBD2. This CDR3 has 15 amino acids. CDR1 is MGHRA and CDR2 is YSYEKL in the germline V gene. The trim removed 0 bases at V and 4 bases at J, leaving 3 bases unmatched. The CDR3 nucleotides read TGCGCCAGCAGCCAAGAGGGAGCGGGGTACAATGAGCAGTTCTTC. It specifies CASSQEGAGYNEQFF.

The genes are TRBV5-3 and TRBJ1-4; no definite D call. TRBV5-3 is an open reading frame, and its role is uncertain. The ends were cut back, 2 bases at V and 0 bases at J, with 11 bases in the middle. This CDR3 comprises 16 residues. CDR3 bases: TGTGCCAGAAGCTTCACCGGAGCTGCAACTAATGAAAAACTGTTTTTT. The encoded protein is CARSFTGAATNEKLFF.

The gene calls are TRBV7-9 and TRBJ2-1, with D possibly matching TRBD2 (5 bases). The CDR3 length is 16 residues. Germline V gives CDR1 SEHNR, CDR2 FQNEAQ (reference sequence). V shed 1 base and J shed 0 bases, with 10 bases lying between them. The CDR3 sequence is CASSLGLGDSYNEQFF. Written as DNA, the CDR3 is TGTGCCAGCAGCTTAGGGTTGGGAGACTCCTACAATGAGCAGTTCTTC. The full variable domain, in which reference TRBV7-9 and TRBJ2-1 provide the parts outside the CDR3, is DTGVSQNPRHKITKRGQNVTFRCDPISEHNRLYWYRQTLGQGPEFLTYFQNEAQLEKSRLLSDRFSAERPKGSFSTLEIQRTEQGDSAMYLCASSLGLGDSYNEQFFGPGTRLTVL.

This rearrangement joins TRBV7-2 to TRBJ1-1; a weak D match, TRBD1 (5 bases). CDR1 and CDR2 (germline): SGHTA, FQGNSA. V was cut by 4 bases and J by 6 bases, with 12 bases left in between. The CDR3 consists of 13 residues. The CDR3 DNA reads TGTGCCAGCAGCTCCCAGGGTTTCGCTGAAGCTTTCTTT. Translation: CASSSQGFAEAFF. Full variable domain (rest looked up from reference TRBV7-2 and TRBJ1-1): GAGVSQSPSNKVTEKGKDVELRCDPISGHTALYWYRQSLGQGLEFLIYFQGNSAPDKSGLPSDRFSAERTGGSVSTLTIQRTQQEDSAVYLCASSSQGFAEAFFGQGTRLTVV.

DNA of the CDR3: TGCAGCGTTGTCGGGGGTGCCGGGGAGCTGTTTTTT. As protein: CSVVGGAGELFF. This chain links TRBV29-1 with TRBJ2-2, with D perhaps matching TRBD2 (6 bases). Germline V gives CDR1 SQVTM, CDR2 ANQGSEA. Trimming left V 4 bases short and J 6 bases short, with 9 bases between. This CDR3 is 12 amino acids long.

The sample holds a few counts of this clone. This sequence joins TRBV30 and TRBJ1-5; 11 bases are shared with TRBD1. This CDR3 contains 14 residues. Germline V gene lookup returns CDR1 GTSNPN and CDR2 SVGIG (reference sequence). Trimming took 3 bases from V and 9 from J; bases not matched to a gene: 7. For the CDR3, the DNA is TGTGCCTGGAGCACTGGGACAGGGGGGCTGCCCCAGCATTTT. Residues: CAWSTGTGGLPQHF.

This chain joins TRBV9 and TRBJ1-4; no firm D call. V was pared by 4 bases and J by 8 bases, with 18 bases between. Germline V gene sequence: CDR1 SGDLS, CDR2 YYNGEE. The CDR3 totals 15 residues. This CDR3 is CASSPDGARTEKLFF. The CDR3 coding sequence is TGTGCCAGCAGCCCAGACGGAGCCCGCACGGAAAAACTGTTTTTT. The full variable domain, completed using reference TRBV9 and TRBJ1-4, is DSGVTQTPKHLITATGQRVTLRCSPRSGDLSVYWYQQSLDQGLQFLIQYYNGEERAKGNILERFSAQQFPDLHSELNLSSLELGDSALYFCASSPDGARTEKLFFGSGTQLSVL.

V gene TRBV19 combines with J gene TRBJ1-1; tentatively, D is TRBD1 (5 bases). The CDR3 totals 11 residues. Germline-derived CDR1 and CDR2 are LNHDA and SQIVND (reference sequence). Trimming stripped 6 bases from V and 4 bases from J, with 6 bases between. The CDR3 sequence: CASRQGTEAFF. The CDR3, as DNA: TGTGCCAGTAGGCAGGGCACTGAAGCTTTCTTT.

The CDR3 is CAWNSGTYNSPLHF. The CDR3 DNA is TGTGCCTGGAACTCGGGCACCTATAATTCACCCCTCCACTTT. The V call is TRBV30, the J call TRBJ1-6; D uncertain. V lost 4 bases and J 2 bases, leaving 9 bases between the germline ends. Germline loops: CDR1 GTSNPN, CDR2 SVGIG (reference sequence). The CDR3 is 14 residues long.

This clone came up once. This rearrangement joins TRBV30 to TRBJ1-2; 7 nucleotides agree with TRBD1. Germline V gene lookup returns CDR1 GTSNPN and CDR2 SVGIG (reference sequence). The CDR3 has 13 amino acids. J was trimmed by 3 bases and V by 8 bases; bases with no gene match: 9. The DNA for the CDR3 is TGTGCCGGGACAATGGGGACAGACTATGGCTACACCTTC. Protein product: CAGTMGTDYGYTF.

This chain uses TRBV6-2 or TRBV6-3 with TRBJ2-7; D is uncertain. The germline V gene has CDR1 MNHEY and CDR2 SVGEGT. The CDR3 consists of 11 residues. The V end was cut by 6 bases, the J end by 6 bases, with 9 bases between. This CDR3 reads CASSNGGEQYF. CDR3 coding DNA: TGTGCCAGCAGCAACGGCGGCGAGCAGTACTTC.

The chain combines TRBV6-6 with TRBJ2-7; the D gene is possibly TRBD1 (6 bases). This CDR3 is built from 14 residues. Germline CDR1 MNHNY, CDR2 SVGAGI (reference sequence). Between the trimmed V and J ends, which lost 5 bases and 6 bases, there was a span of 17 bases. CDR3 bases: TGTGCCAGCAGTCTGGACAGCCAAAGGGTCGAGCAGTACTTC. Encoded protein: CASSLDSQRVEQYF.

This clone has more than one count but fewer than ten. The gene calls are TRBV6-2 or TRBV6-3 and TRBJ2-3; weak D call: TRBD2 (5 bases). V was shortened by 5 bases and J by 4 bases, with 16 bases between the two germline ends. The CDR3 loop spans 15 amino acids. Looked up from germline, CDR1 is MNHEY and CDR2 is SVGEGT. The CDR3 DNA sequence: TGTGCCAGCAGTCCGGGGAAGGGTTCAGCAGATACGCAGTATTTT. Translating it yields CASSPGKGSADTQYF.

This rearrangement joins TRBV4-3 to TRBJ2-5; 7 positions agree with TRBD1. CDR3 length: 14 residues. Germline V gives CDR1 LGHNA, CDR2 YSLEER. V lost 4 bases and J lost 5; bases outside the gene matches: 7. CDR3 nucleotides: TGCGCCAGCAGCCTACAGGGGCTGGGGGAGACCCAGTACTTC. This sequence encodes CASSLQGLGETQYF.

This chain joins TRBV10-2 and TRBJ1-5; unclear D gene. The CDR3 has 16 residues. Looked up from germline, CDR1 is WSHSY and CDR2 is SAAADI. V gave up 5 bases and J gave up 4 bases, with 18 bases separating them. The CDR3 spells CASSQVGKEVNQPQHF. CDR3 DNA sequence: TGCGCCAGCAGTCAGGTGGGTAAAGAAGTGAATCAGCCCCAGCATTTT.

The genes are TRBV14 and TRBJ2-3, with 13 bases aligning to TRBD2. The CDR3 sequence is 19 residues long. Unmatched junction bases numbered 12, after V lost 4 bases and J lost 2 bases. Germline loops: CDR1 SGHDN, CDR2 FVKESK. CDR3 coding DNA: TGTGCCAGCAGCCGTCGACTAGCGGGGGGCATGGCAACCACAGATACGCAGTATTTT. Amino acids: CASSRRLAGGMATTDTQYF.

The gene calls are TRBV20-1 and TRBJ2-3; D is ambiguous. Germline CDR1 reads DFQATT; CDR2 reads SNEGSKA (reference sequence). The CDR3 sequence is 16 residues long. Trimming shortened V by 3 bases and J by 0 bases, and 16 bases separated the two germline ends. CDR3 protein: CSASLRALTSTDTQYF. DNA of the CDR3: TGCAGTGCTAGTCTTCGTGCGCTGACAAGCACAGATACGCAGTATTTT.

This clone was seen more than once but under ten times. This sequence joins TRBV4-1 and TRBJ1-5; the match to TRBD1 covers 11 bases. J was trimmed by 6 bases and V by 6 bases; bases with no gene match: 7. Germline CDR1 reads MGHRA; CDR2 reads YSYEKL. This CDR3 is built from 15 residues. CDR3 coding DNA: TGCGCCAGCAGGAACGTGGGGACAGGGGGTCAGCCCCAGCATTTT. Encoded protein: CASRNVGTGGQPQHF.

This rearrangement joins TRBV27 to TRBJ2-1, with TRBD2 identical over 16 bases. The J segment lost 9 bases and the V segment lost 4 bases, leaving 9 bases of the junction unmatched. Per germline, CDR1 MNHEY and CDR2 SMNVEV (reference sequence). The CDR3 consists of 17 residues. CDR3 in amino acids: CASSWGLAGGPASEQFF. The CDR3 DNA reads TGTGCCAGCAGTTGGGGACTAGCGGGAGGGCCGGCTAGTGAGCAGTTCTTC.

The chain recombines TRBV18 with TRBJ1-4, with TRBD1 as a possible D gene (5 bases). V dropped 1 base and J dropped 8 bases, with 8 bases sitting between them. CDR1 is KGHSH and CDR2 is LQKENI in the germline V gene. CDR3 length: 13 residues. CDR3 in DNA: TGTGCCAGCTCACCACAGGGGCAGGAAAAACTGTTTTTT. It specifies CASSPQGQEKLFF.

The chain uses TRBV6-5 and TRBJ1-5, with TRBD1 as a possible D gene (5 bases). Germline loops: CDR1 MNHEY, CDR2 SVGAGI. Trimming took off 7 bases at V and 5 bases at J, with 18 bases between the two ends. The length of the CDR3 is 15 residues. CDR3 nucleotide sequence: TGTGCCAGCACCGCGGGGCAGGGCGCCTATCAGCCCCAGCATTTT. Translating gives CASTAGQGAYQPQHF.

CDR3 DNA sequence: TGTGCCAGCCTTCCCAATCTCAACCCGAACACTGAAGCTTTCTTT. This codes for CASLPNLNPNTEAFF. The chain uses TRBV27 and TRBJ1-1; D is unresolved. Trimming left V 8 bases short and J 1 base short, with 17 bases between. The CDR3 spans 15 residues. CDR1 MNHEY and CDR2 SMNVEV come from the germline V gene (reference sequence).

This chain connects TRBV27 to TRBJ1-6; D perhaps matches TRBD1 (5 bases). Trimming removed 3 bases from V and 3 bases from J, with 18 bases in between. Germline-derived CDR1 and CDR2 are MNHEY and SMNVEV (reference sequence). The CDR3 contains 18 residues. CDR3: CASSFRGFRGFYNSPLHF. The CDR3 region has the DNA TGTGCCAGCAGTTTTAGAGGTTTTAGGGGTTTCTATAATTCACCCCTCCACTTT.

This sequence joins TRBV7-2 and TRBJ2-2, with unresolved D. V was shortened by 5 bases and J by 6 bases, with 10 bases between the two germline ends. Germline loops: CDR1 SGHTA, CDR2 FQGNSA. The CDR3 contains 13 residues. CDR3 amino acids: CASSLRLAGELFF. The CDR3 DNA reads TGTGCCAGCAGCCTCCGGTTAGCCGGGGAGCTGTTTTTT.

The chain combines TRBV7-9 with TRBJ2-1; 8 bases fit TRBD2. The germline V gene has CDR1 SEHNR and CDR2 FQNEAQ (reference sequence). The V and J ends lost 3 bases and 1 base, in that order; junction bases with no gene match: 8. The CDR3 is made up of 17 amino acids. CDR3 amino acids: CASSLDGLARSYNEQFF. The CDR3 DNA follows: TGTGCCAGCAGCTTGGATGGACTAGCTAGATCCTACAATGAGCAGTTCTTC.